These 25 T cell receptor beta chains came from one sample sequenced in a study (dated by TCRdb to about 2015). Libraries were prepared through 5' RACE. TCRdb names Illumina MiSeq as the instrument used. TCRdb's own reprocessing of the public reads used fastp at Q25 and MiXCR and kept productive beta chains. Each entry is one CDR3 protein sequence, shown with its most common DNA and genes. The sample table lists 45,000 to 55,000 distinct CDR3 sequences, 24% of them with a count of one. The ten largest clonotypes hold 3.2% of the sample. Sequenced: tumor-infiltrating naive CD4+ T cells sorted from the breast tumor. The sample's cell subset or site label, in plain terms: naive CD4+ T cells, CD4+CD45RA+CD25-. The receptors come from a female donor with breast cancer.

The chain employs TRBV15 and TRBJ2-7, with 14 bases that match TRBD2. V was pared by 5 bases and J by 5 bases, with 8 bases of the junction left unmatched. This CDR3 has 16 amino acids. Germline-derived CDR1 and CDR2 are LNHNV and YYDKDF (reference sequence). The CDR3 sequence: CATSVSGTSGSDEQYF. The CDR3 DNA reads TGTGCCACCAGCGTTTCCGGGACTAGCGGGAGCGACGAGCAGTACTTC.

This clonotype was counted only a few times. This rearrangement joins TRBV9 to TRBJ2-7, with D perhaps assigned TRBD1 or TRBD2 (5 bases each). Germline V gene lookup returns CDR1 SGDLS and CDR2 YYNGEE. Between the trimmed V and J ends, which lost 4 bases and 5 bases, there was a span of 19 bases. This CDR3 spans 15 amino acids. Written as DNA, the CDR3 is TGTGCCAGCAGCCTAACCGGGACGAGCGCCGACGAGCAGTACTTC. Translated: CASSLTGTSADEQYF.

This clonotype has just a few counts. The genes are TRBV5-1 and TRBJ2-7, with 10 bases fitting TRBD1. This CDR3 has 18 residues. V lost 0 bases, J lost 6 bases, and 15 bases stayed unmatched. Per germline, CDR1 SGHRS and CDR2 YFSETQ. The DNA for the CDR3 is TGCGCCAGCAGCTTGGACGCAACTCGGTGGGGACAGGGGCCCGAGCAGTACTTC. This codes for CASSLDATRWGQGPEQYF.

As to this clonotype: This may come from a read error, since a much larger clone is one base off. V and J are TRBV7-3 and TRBJ1-1, with D possibly TRBD1 on 6 matching bases. The germline gives CDR1 SGHTA, CDR2 FQGTGA. This CDR3 has 15 amino acids. The CDR3 reads CASSLTGRGDTEALF. CDR3 nucleotides: TGTGCCAGCAGCTTAACCGGCAGGGGAGACACTGAAGCTTTATTT.

The chain links TRBV20-1 to TRBJ1-1; D is unresolved. The CDR3 consists of 13 residues. Trimming stripped 0 bases from V and 8 bases from J, with 13 bases between. Germline CDR1 reads DFQATT; CDR2 reads SNEGSKA (reference sequence). This CDR3 reads CSARDDPRVEAFF. CDR3 sequence (DNA): TGCAGTGCTAGAGATGACCCCCGGGTCGAAGCTTTCTTT.

This clonotype occurred a few times. The rearrangement uses TRBV30 and TRBJ1-1; TRBD1 matches at 7 bases. The CDR3 runs 12 residues. In germline, CDR1 is GTSNPN, CDR2 SVGIG (reference sequence). J gave up 5 bases and V 2 bases, and 2 bases lay outside the gene matches. CDR3 sequence reads: CAWSRGLTEAFF. DNA for the CDR3: TGTGCCTGGAGTAGGGGGCTTACTGAAGCTTTCTTT.

This chain joins TRBV9 and TRBJ1-4; possible D gene TRBD1, 5 bases. The germline V gene has CDR1 SGDLS and CDR2 YYNGEE. This CDR3 has 13 residues. The V end lost 2 bases, the J end lost 6 bases, and 8 bases lay between the germline ends. CDR3 protein: CASSVGADEKLFF. DNA for the CDR3: TGTGCCAGCAGCGTCGGGGCGGATGAAAAACTGTTTTTT.

This chain links TRBV7-2 with TRBJ1-5; D gene unclear. V was shortened by 1 base and J by 3 bases, with 10 bases between the two germline ends. CDR3 length equals 15 residues. Germline CDR1 SGHTA, CDR2 FQGNSA. The CDR3, as DNA: TGTGCCAGCAGCTTAGTAATGGGAGCCAATCAGCCCCAGCATTTT. This encodes CASSLVMGANQPQHF.

This chain joins TRBV28 and TRBJ2-4; D is possibly TRBD2 (5 bases). The CDR3 is made up of 12 amino acids. Germline V CDR1 and CDR2: MDHEN, SYDVKM. V dropped 2 bases and J dropped 8 bases, with 7 bases sitting between them. CDR3 residues: CASSLAGYIQYF. CDR3 DNA: TGTGCCAGCAGTTTAGCGGGTTACATTCAGTACTTC.

This clonotype was recorded a few times. This chain joins TRBV6-6 and TRBJ2-6, with D possibly being TRBD1 or TRBD2 (6 bases each). The CDR3 runs 15 residues. Germline V CDR1 and CDR2: MNHNY, SVGAGI (reference sequence). The V end was cut by 11 bases, the J end by 0 bases, with 14 bases between. CDR3 bases: TGTGCCGGGCGGGAACAGGGCTCTGGGGCCAACGTCCTGACTTTC. This codes for CAGREQGSGANVLTF.

This chain joins TRBV6-1 and TRBJ1-5; D remains ambiguous. CDR1 MNHNS and CDR2 SASEGT come from the germline V gene. The CDR3 loop spans 14 amino acids. V dropped 6 bases and J dropped 4 bases, with 13 bases sitting between them. This CDR3 is CASRPTVPNQPQHF. CDR3 bases: TGTGCCAGCAGGCCAACAGTCCCAAATCAGCCCCAGCATTTT.

Ten or more counts support this clonotype. The chain carries TRBV12-3 or TRBV12-4 and TRBJ2-7; D is unclear. CDR3 size: 13 residues. Trimming cost V 6 bases and J 2 bases, with 11 bases left between them. The CDR3 sequence is CASSPGGPYEQYF. In nucleotides, the CDR3 is TGTGCCAGCAGCCCCGGTGGGCCCTACGAGCAGTACTTC.

This clonotype turned up a few times. The rearrangement uses TRBV7-2 and TRBJ2-2; D remains unclear. Germline CDR1 and CDR2: SGHTA and FQGNSA. This CDR3 has 16 amino acids. The germline V and J ends were trimmed by 3 bases and 1 base, with 12 bases remaining between them. This CDR3 reads CASSFTASGNTGELFF. The CDR3, as DNA: TGTGCCAGCAGCTTTACAGCCTCCGGGAACACCGGGGAGCTGTTTTTT.

This clonotype came up many times. The chain has TRBV20-1 and TRBJ2-2, with 13 bases lining up with TRBD2. V was clipped by 6 bases and J by 7 bases; unmatched bases: 5. Germline CDR1 reads DFQATT; CDR2 reads SNEGSKA (reference sequence). The CDR3 is 14 residues long. CDR3: CSAGTSGTVGELFF. CDR3 nucleotides: TGCAGTGCCGGGACTAGCGGGACCGTCGGGGAGCTGTTTTTT.

The chain is built from TRBV12-3 or TRBV12-4 and TRBJ1-6; 10 bases align to TRBD1. V trimming: 5 bases; J trimming: 8 bases; junction bases outside the gene matches: 3. This CDR3 region has 14 residues. DNA for the CDR3: TGTGCCAGCAGTGTGGGACAGGGGTATTCACCCCTCCACTTT. It specifies CASSVGQGYSPLHF.

The chain is built from TRBV7-2 and TRBJ2-7; 10 nucleotides match TRBD1. V dropped 4 bases and J dropped 7; count of bases not matched to a gene: 19. The CDR3 is 18 amino acids. Germline V CDR1 and CDR2: SGHTA, FQGNSA. The CDR3 DNA sequence: TGTGCCAGCAGCTCCCCGACAGGGGGCGCATCTATGGGTTCGGAGCAGTACTTC. Translated: CASSSPTGGASMGSEQYF.

In its sample, this clonotype was seen many times. J is TRBJ1-2 and V is TRBV11-3, with 8 bases matching TRBD1. The ends lost 5 bases at V and 3 bases at J; junction bases unmatched: 2. The CDR3 runs to 13 residues. Germline CDR1 reads SGHNT; CDR2 reads YENEEA. The CDR3 loop is CASSKTGDYGYTF. The CDR3 nucleotides read TGTGCCAGCAGCAAGACAGGGGACTATGGCTACACCTTC.

In this sample, this clonotype turned up a few times. The chain is built from TRBV28 and TRBJ1-1; no firm D call. The CDR3 sequence is 14 residues long. Per germline, CDR1 MDHEN and CDR2 SYDVKM. Trimming left V 7 bases short and J 1 base short, with 13 bases between. The CDR3 loop is CASTVPPGNTEAFF. As DNA, the CDR3 is TGTGCCAGCACCGTCCCTCCAGGGAACACTGAAGCTTTCTTT.

With regard to this clonotype: A junction boundary mismatches the germline segment, possibly from a read error. This chain joins TRBV7-3 and TRBJ2-2, with 7 bases lining up with TRBD1. The CDR3 is made up of 15 amino acids. The germline V gene has CDR1 SGHTA and CDR2 FQGTGA. DNA of the CDR3: TGTGCCAGCAGCGCCACGGGACAGCCCCCCGGTGAGCTGTTTTTT. It translates to CASSATGQPPGELFF. The full variable domain, with the rest looked up from reference TRBV7-3 and TRBJ2-2, is GAGVSQTPSNKVTEKGKYVELRCDPISGHTALYWYRQSLGQGPEFLIYFQGTGAADDSGLPNDRFFAVRPEGSVSTLKIQRTERGDSAVYLCASSATGQPPGELFFGEGSRLTVL.

The rearrangement uses TRBV7-6 and TRBJ1-1, with D maybe TRBD1 (6 bases). Between the trimmed V and J ends, which lost 0 bases and 4 bases, there was a span of 15 bases. The CDR3 has 16 amino acids. The germline CDR1 and CDR2 sequences are SGHVS and FNYEAQ. CDR3 bases: TGTGCCAGCAGCTTAGCGAGAGGGGGTCGTGGCACTGAAGCTTTCTTT. Amino acid sequence: CASSLARGGRGTEAFF.

This clonotype appeared a few times. The junction differs from germline at one of its ends, possibly a read error. This chain uses TRBV7-8 with TRBJ1-1; D is possibly TRBD1 (6 bases). The CDR3 runs to 13 residues. Looked up from germline, CDR1 is SGHVS and CDR2 is FQNEAQ. In DNA, the CDR3 is TGTGCCAGCAGCCCAGGGTCGGGGGGGGCTCTTCTTTTT. It translates to CASSPGSGGALLF. Together with reference TRBV7-8 and TRBJ1-1, the CDR3 gives the full variable domain: GAGVSQSPRYKVAKRGQDVALRCDPISGHVSLFWYQQALGQGPEFLTYFQNEAQLDKSGLPSDRFFAERPEGSVSTLKIQRTQQEDSAVYLCASSPGSGGALLFGQGTRLTVV.

This clonotype was detected only a few times. V usage is TRBV2 and J usage is TRBJ2-2, with D perhaps TRBD1 or TRBD2 (5 bases each). The CDR3 consists of 15 residues. Trimming left V 2 bases short and J 6 bases short, with 13 bases between. CDR1 is SNHLY, CDR2 FYNNEI, per germline. The CDR3 DNA sequence: TGTGCCAGCAGTGAATTGAGGGGCGCGGCCGGGGAGCTGTTTTTT. Amino acid sequence: CASSELRGAAGELFF.

This clonotype has only a few counts. V and J are TRBV12-3 or TRBV12-4 and TRBJ2-2; TRBD1 is a possible D gene (6 bases). The CDR3 covers 13 residues. V was trimmed by 6 bases and J by 5 bases, leaving 10 bases between them. The DNA for the CDR3 is TGTGCCAGCAGAAGGACAGAAACCGGGGAGCTGTTTTTT. Residues: CASRRTETGELFF.

The chain employs TRBV7-6 and TRBJ2-5, with D maybe TRBD1 (5 bases). Germline CDR1 is SGHVS and CDR2 is FNYEAQ. CDR3 length equals 18 residues. V was trimmed by 5 bases and J by 4 bases, leaving 26 bases between them. This CDR3 is CASSLSPRSGLMAETQYF. DNA of the CDR3: TGTGCCAGCAGCCTATCCCCCCGTTCAGGGTTGATGGCAGAGACCCAGTACTTC.

This clonotype appeared a single time. The rearrangement joins TRBV12-3 or TRBV12-4 to TRBJ1-4, with 11 nucleotides matching TRBD1. The ends lost 6 bases at V and 8 bases at J; junction bases unmatched: 8. This CDR3 spans 15 amino acids. CDR3 sequence reads: CASRPTGTGGEKLFF. In DNA form, the CDR3 reads TGTGCCAGCAGGCCCACCGGGACAGGGGGAGAAAAACTGTTTTTT.